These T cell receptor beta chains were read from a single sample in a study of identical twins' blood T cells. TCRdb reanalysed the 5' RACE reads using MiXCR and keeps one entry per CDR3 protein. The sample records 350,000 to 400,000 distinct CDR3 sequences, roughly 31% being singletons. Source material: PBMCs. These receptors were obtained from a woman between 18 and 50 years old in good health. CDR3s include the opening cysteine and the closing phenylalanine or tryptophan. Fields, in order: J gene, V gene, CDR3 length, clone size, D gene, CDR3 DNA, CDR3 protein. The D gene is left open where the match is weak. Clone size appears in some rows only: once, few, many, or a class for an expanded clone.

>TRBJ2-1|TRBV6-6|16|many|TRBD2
TGTGCCAGCACCCCTTGGACTAGCGGCTCCTACAATGAGCAGTTCTTC
CASTPWTSGSYNEQFF
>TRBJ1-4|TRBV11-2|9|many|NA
TGTGCCAGCAGCTTAGCATCGGGGTTT
CASSLASGF
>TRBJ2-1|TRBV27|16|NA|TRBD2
TGTGCCAGCAGTTTAAACACGGGGGGGTTCGTCTATGAGCAGTTCTTC
CASSLNTGGFVYEQFF
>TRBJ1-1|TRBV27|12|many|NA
TGTGCCAGCAGACAGACAGATGCAAAAGCTTTCTTT
CASRQTDAKAFF
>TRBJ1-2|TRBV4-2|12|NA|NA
TGTGCCAGCAGAGGGCTCGACTATGGCTACACCTTC
CASRGLDYGYTF
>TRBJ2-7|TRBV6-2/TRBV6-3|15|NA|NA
TGTGCCAGCAGACCACGACCAGATTCAACCTACGAGCAGTACTTC
CASRPRPDSTYEQYF
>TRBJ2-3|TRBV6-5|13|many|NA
TGTGCCAGCTTACAGGTTAACACAGATACGCAGTATTTT
CASLQVNTDTQYF
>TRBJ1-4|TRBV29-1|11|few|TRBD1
TGCAGCGCAGGGGGGAATGAAAAACTGTTTTTT
CSAGGNEKLFF
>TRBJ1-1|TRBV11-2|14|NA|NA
TGTACCAGCAGCTTAGTGGCAGGGAGCGGTGAAGCTTTCTTT
CTSSLVAGSGEAFF
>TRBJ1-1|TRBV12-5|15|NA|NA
TGTGCTAGTGGTTCAAGTGGACTTCTGAACACTGAAGCTTTCTTT
CASGSSGLLNTEAFF
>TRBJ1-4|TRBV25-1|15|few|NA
TGTGCCAGCAGTGATGATCGCAGAACTTATGAAAAACTGTTTTTT
CASSDDRRTYEKLFF
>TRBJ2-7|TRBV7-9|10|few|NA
TGTGCCAGCAGCTTCAGCGAGCAGTACTTC
CASSFSEQYF
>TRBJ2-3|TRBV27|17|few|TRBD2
TGTGCCAGCAGTCCCATCCTCCAAGCGGGAGGGACAGATACGCAGTATTTT
CASSPILQAGGTDTQYF
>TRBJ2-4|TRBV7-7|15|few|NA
TGTGCTAGCAGCTTAGCCGGTCTAGCCAAAAACATTCAGTACTTC
CASSLAGLAKNIQYF
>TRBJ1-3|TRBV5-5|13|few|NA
TGTGCCAGCAGCTTGTCCAGTCGAAGTACCATATATTTT
CASSLSSRSTIYF
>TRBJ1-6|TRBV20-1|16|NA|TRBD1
TGCAGTGCTAGAGTTGGGACAGGGGGCTCCGATTCACCCCTCCACTTT
CSARVGTGGSDSPLHF
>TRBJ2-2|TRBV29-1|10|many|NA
TGCAGCGTTGATACCGGGGAGCTGTTTTTT
CSVDTGELFF
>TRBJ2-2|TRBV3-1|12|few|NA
TGTGCCAGCAGTCGGTGGTCCGGGGAGCTGTTTTTT
CASSRWSGELFF
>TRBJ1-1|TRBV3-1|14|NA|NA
TGTGCCAGCAGCCTTCCGGGGTCGGGGACTGAAGCTTTCTTT
CASSLPGSGTEAFF
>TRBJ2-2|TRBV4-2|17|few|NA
TGTGCCAGCAGCCAAGATCGAGGCGTAGGGAACACCGGGGAGCTGTTTTTT
CASSQDRGVGNTGELFF
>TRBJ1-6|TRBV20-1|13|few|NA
TGCAGTGCTTCGACAGCACCTAATTCACCCCTCCACTTT
CSASTAPNSPLHF
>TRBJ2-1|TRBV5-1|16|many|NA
TGCGCCAGCAGCTTGGAAGAGTTCGGGCGGGACAATGAGCAGTTCTTC
CASSLEEFGRDNEQFF
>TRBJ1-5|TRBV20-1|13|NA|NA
TGCAGTGCTAGTGACCCATCTCGACAGTTCCAGCATTTT
CSASDPSRQFQHF
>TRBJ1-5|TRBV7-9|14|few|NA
TGTGCCAGCAGCTTAGCGGCTGAGGTTCAGCCCCAGCATTTT
CASSLAAEVQPQHF
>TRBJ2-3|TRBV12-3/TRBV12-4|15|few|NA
TGTGCCAGCAGCCCGTACCGGGACCCCTGGAACACGCAGTATTTT
CASSPYRDPWNTQYF
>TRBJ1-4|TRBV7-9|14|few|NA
TGTGCCAGCAGCTTAAGCCGAACTAATGAAAAACTGTTTTTT
CASSLSRTNEKLFF
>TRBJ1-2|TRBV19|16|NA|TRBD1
TGTGCCAGTAGTATACTTGGGACAGGGGTGCTCTATGGCTACACCTTC
CASSILGTGVLYGYTF
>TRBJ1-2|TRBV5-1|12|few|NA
TGCGCCAGCAGGTCGGACTGGATGGGCTACACCTTC
CASRSDWMGYTF
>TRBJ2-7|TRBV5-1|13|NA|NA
TGCGCCAGCAGCTTGAATCCAACGTACGATCAGTACTTC
CASSLNPTYDQYF
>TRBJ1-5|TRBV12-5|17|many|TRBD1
TGTGCTAGTGGTCCACCCGGGACAGTTGGGTTCAATCAGCCCCAGCATTTT
CASGPPGTVGFNQPQHF
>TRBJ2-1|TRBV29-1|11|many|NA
TGCAGCGTTGAACGGTACAATGAGCAGTTCTTC
CSVERYNEQFF
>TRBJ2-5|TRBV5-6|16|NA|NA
TGTGCCAGCAGCTTGGGACACGGGGGTTCTGGAGGGACCCAGTACTTC
CASSLGHGGSGGTQYF
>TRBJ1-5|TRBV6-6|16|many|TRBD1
TGTGCCAGCAGTCTACATCCCCGGGACAGAGACCAGCCCCAGCATTTT
CASSLHPRDRDQPQHF
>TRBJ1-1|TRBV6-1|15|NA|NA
TGTGCCAGCAGTGAAGTTGTCCGGGGCAACACTGAAGCTTTCTTT
CASSEVVRGNTEAFF
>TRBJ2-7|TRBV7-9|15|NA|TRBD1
TGTGCCAGCAGCTTAGTCGGGGGACAGGGGAACGAGCAGTACTTC
CASSLVGGQGNEQYF
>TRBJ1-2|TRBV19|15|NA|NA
TGTGCCACCTCGCAAGGGGGAACCCTCAACTATGGCTACACCTTC
CATSQGGTLNYGYTF